This paragraph covers one T cell receptor beta chain sequence. Antigen specificity is unknown. MiXCR, run by TCRdb on the 5' RACE reads, gives a single entry per CDR3 protein. The table has some 30,000 distinct CDR3 sequences, 14% seen once. The data stem from a study of CD8 T cells in ankylosing spondylitis. Whole-study findings and limits: Within peripheral blood, clones linked to disease were CD8+ and relatively rare.

The CDR3 contains 11 residues. Trimming shortened V by 1 base and J by 7 bases, and 4 bases separated the two germline ends. The chain employs TRBV12-3 or TRBV12-4 and TRBJ1-1; D remains ambiguous. The material sequenced was blood. The TCR was taken from a male donor with ankylosing spondylitis or in good health (not recorded which). The CDR3 region is CASSLGLEAFF. CDR3 DNA sequence: TGTGCCAGCAGTTTAGGACTTGAAGCTTTCTTT.